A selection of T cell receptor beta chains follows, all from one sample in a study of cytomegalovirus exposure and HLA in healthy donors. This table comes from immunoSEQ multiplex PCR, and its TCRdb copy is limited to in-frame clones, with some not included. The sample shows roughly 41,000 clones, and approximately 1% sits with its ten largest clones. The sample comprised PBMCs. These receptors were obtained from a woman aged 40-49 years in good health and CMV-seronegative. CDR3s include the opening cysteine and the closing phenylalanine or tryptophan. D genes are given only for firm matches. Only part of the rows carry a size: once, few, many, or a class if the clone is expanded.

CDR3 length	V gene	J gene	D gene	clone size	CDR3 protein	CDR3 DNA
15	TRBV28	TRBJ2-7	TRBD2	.	CASSFVAGGAHEQYF	TGTGCCAGCAGTTTCGTTGCGGGAGGGGCCCACGAGCAGTACTTC
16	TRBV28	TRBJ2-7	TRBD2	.	CASSPRTSGRPYEQYF	TGTGCCAGCAGTCCGCGGACTAGCGGGAGACCCTACGAGCAGTACTTC
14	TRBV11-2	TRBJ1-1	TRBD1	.	CASSSWTGNTEAFF	TGTGCCAGCAGCTCTTGGACAGGGAACACTGAAGCTTTCTTT
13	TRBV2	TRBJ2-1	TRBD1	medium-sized	CASRMDRNNEQFF	TGTGCCAGCAGAATGGACAGGAACAATGAGCAGTTCTTC
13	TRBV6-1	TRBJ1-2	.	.	CASSGGGPYGYTF	TGTGCCAGCAGTGGGGGGGGGCCATATGGCTACACCTTC
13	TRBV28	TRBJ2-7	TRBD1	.	CASSLQGAYEQYF	TGTGCCAGCAGCCTACAGGGGGCCTACGAGCAGTACTTC
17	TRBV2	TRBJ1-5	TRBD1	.	CASRSYWGQDYNQPQHF	TGTGCCAGCAGGTCCTATTGGGGACAGGACTACAATCAGCCCCAGCATTTT
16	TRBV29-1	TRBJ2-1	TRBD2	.	CSGVGAGGPSPNEQFF	TGCAGCGGGGTTGGAGCGGGAGGGCCCAGTCCCAATGAGCAGTTCTTC
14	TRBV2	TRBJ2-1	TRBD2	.	CASRRLAGVYEQFF	TGTGCCAGCCGAAGACTAGCGGGAGTGTATGAGCAGTTCTTC
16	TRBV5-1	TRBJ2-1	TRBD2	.	CASSLWGGLGDNEQFF	TGCGCCAGCAGCTTGTGGGGGGGGTTGGGGGACAATGAGCAGTTCTTC
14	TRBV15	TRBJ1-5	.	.	CATRDGQINQPQHF	TGTGCCACCAGGGATGGACAGATTAATCAGCCCCAGCATTTT
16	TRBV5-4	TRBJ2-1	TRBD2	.	CASSPRTSGYDNEQFF	TGTGCCAGCAGCCCAAGGACTAGCGGTTACGACAATGAGCAGTTCTTC
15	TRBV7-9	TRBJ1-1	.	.	CASRRGGGMNTEAFF	TGTGCCAGCAGGAGAGGGGGGGGTATGAACACTGAAGCTTTCTTT
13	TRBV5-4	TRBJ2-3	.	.	CASSLGSADTQYF	TGTGCCAGCAGCTTGGGAAGCGCAGATACGCAGTATTTT
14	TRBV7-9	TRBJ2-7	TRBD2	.	CASSPSGKSNEQYF	TGTGCCAGCAGCCCTAGCGGGAAGTCCAACGAGCAGTACTTC
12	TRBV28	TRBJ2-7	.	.	CASRGRPYEQYF	TGTGCCAGCAGGGGGCGCCCCTACGAGCAGTACTTC
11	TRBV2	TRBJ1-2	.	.	CASSETASYTF	TGTGCCAGCAGTGAGACAGCAAGCTACACCTTC
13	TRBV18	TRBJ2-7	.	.	CASSRTQGYEQYF	TGTGCCAGCTCACGAACTCAGGGGTACGAGCAGTACTTC
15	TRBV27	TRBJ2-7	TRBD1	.	CASSSGTGGAYEQYF	TGTGCCAGCAGTTCAGGGACAGGTGGAGCCTACGAGCAGTACTTC
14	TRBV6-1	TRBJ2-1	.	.	CASNRDFRDNEQFF	TGTGCCAGCAATCGGGACTTTAGGGACAATGAGCAGTTCTTC
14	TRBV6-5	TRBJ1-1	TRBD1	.	CASTRDRVNTEAFF	TGTGCCAGCACCAGGGACAGAGTTAACACTGAAGCTTTCTTT
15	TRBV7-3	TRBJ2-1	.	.	CASSPLPGVLNEQFF	TGTGCCAGCAGTCCCCTGCCGGGAGTATTAAATGAGCAGTTCTTC
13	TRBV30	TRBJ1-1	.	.	CAWSGDSYTEAFF	TGTGCCTGGAGTGGCGACTCGTACACTGAAGCTTTCTTT
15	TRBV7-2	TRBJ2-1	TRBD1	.	CASSLGQPGVNEQFF	TGTGCCAGCAGCTTGGGACAGCCAGGGGTCAATGAGCAGTTCTTC
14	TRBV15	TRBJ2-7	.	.	CATSRESEGYEQYF	TGTGCCACCAGCAGAGAAAGTGAGGGCTACGAGCAGTACTTC
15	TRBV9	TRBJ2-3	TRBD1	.	CASSVEARGPDTQYF	TGTGCCAGCAGCGTAGAGGCCAGGGGGCCAGATACGCAGTATTTT
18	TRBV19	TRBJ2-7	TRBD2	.	CASSSALGLAGSHYEQYF	TGTGCCAGTAGTTCGGCCCTAGGACTAGCGGGTTCTCACTACGAGCAGTACTTC
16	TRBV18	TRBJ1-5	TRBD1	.	CASSGYPGQGAQPQHF	TGTGCCAGCTCAGGATATCCGGGACAGGGGGCTCAGCCCCAGCATTTT
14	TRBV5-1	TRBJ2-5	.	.	CASSLGTSLETQYF	TGCGCCAGCAGCTTGGGAACTAGCTTGGAGACCCAGTACTTC
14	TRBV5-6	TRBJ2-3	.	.	CASSLGAPPDKQYF	TGTGCCAGCAGCTTGGGGGCGCCGCCAGATAAGCAGTATTTT
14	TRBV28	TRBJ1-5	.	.	CASSSPQDNQPQHF	TGTGCCAGCAGTTCACCTCAGGACAATCAGCCCCAGCATTTT
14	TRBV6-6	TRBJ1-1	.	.	CASSQGTMNTEAFF	TGTGCCAGCAGTCAGGGAACAATGAACACTGAAGCTTTCTTT
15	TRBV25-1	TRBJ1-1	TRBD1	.	CASTQSRGTASEAFF	TGTGCCAGCACCCAATCACGCGGGACAGCGTCTGAAGCTTTCTTT
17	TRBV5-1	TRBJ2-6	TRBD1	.	CASSLTRTGGGANVLTF	TGCGCCAGCAGCCTCACCAGGACAGGGGGTGGGGCCAACGTCCTGACTTTC
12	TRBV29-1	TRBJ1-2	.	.	CSVGQGNYGYTF	TGCAGCGTTGGGCAGGGGAACTATGGCTACACCTTC
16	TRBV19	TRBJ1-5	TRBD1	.	CASTSRQGTSNQPQHF	TGTGCCAGTACCTCACGACAGGGGACGAGCAATCAGCCCCAGCATTTT
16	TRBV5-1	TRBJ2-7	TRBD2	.	CASSASWRGSAYEQYF	TGCGCCAGCAGCGCTTCTTGGCGCGGGAGCGCCTACGAGCAGTACTTC
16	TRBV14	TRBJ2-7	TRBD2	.	CASSLLGLAGASEQYF	TGTGCCAGCAGCCTCCTCGGGCTAGCGGGAGCAAGCGAGCAGTACTTC
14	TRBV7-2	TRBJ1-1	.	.	CASSLRQENTEAFF	TGTGCCAGCAGCTTACGACAGGAGAACACTGAAGCTTTCTTT
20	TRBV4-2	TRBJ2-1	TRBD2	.	CASSRRLAGGLTLSYNEQFF	TGTGCCAGCAGCCGAAGACTAGCGGGAGGACTAACTCTCTCCTACAATGAGCAGTTCTTC
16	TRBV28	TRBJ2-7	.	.	CASRIALDSISYEQYF	TGTGCCAGCAGAATTGCTCTCGACAGTATCTCCTACGAGCAGTACTTC
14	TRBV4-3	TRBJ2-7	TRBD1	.	CASSIGQGRYEQYF	TGCGCCAGCAGCATTGGACAGGGCAGGTACGAGCAGTACTTC
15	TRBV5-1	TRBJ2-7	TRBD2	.	CASSLVAGGSYEQYF	TGCGCCAGCAGCTTGGTTGCGGGAGGCTCCTACGAGCAGTACTTC
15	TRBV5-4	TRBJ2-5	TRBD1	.	CASSGGDRAGETQYF	TGTGCCAGCAGCGGGGGGGACAGGGCCGGGGAGACCCAGTACTTC
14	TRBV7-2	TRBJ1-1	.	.	CASSLGGMNTEAFF	TGTGCCAGCAGCTTGGGGGGAATGAACACTGAAGCTTTCTTT
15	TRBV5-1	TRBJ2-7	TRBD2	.	CASSFILAAPYEQYF	TGCGCCAGCAGCTTTATCCTAGCGGCCCCCTACGAGCAGTACTTC
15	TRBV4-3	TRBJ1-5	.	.	CASSQDTRAHQPQHF	TGCGCCAGCAGCCAAGATACGAGGGCCCATCAGCCCCAGCATTTT
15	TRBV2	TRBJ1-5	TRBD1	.	CASTGTGDHNQPQHF	TGTGCCAGCACCGGGACAGGGGATCACAATCAGCCCCAGCATTTT
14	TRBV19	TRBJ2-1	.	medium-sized	CASSAPNRGNEQFF	TGTGCCAGTAGTGCCCCTAATAGGGGGAATGAGCAGTTCTTC
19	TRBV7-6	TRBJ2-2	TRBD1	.	CASSLAPTGSLTNTGELFF	TGTGCCAGCAGCTTAGCGCCGACAGGGAGCCTAACGAACACCGGGGAGCTGTTTTTT
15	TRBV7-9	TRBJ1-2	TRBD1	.	CASSSEGQGVFGYTF	TGTGCCAGCAGCTCCGAGGGACAGGGGGTATTTGGCTACACCTTC
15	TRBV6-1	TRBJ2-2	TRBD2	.	CASSTGLANTGELFF	TGTGCCAGCAGTACGGGACTAGCGAACACCGGGGAGCTGTTTTTT
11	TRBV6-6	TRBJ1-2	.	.	CASRTGFGYTF	TGTGCCAGCAGAACAGGGTTTGGCTACACCTTC
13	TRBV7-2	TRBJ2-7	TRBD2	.	CASSSLAAYEQYF	TGTGCCAGCAGCTCACTAGCGGCCTACGAGCAGTACTTC
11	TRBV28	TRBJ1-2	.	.	CATSGNYGYTF	TGTGCCACCTCAGGGAACTATGGCTACACCTTC
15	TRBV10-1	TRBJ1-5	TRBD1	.	CASSSTGNDAQPQHF	TGCGCCAGCAGCTCGACAGGGAACGATGCTCAGCCCCAGCATTTT
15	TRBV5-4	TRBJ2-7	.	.	CASSPGGTASYEQYF	TGTGCCAGCAGCCCTGGGGGGACAGCTAGCTACGAGCAGTACTTC